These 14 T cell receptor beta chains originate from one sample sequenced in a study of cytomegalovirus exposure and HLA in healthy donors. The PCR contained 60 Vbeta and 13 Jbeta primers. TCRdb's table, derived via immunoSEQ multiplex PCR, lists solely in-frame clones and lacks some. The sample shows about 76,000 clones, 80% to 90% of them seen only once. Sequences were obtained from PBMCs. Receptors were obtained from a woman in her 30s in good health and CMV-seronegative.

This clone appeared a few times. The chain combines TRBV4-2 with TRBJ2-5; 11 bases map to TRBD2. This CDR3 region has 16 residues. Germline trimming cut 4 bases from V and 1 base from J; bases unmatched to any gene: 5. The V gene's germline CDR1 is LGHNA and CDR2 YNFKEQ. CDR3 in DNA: TGTGCCAGCAGCCCCAGACTAGCGGGGCGCCAAGAGACCCAGTACTTC. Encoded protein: CASSPRLAGRQETQYF.

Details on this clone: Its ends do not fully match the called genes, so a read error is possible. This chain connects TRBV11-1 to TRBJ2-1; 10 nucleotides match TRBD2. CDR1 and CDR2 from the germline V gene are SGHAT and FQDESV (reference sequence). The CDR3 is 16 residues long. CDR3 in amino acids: CASSIAGLAGVNEQFF. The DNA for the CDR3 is TGTGCCAGCAGCATAGCCGGGCTAGCGGGAGTCAATGAGCAGTTCTTC.

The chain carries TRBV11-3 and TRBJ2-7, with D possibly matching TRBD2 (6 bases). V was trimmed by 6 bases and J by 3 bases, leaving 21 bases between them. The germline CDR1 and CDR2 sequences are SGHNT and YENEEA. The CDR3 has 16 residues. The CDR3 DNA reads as TGTGCCAGCAGGGGGCGGGGACCAATGACAAACTACGAGCAGTACTTC. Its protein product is CASRGRGPMTNYEQYF.

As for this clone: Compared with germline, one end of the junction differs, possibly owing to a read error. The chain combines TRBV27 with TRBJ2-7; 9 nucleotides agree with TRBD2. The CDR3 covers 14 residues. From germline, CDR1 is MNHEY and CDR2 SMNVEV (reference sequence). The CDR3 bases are TGTGCCGGCAGGCCGACTAGCGGTCCCTACGAGCAGTACTTC. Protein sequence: CAGRPTSGPYEQYF.

The CDR3 bases are TGTGCCAGCAGCCTCAGTATCGGGAAGGGAGGCCTTGATACGCAGTATTTT. This encodes CASSLSIGKGGLDTQYF. The J gene is TRBJ2-3, the V gene TRBV9, with D possibly being TRBD2 (6 bases). The CDR3 covers 17 residues. Germline CDR1 reads SGDLS; CDR2 reads YYNGEE. V lost 4 bases and J lost 6, with 24 bases in between.

The CDR3 region is CASSQVGTGNSPLHF. The CDR3, as DNA: TGCGCCAGCAGCCAAGTGGGGACAGGGAATTCACCCCTCCACTTT. The rearrangement joins TRBV4-3 to TRBJ1-6; TRBD1 matches at 9 bases. This CDR3 is 15 amino acids long. With 1 base clipped from V and 7 bases from J, the junction kept 2 bases outside the gene matches. CDR1 and CDR2 (germline): LGHNA, YSLEER.

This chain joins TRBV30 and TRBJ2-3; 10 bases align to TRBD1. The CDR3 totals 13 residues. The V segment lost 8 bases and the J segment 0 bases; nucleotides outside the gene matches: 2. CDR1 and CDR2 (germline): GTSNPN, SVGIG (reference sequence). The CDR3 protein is CAEGQGSTDTQYF. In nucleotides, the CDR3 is TGTGCCGAGGGACAGGGGAGCACAGATACGCAGTATTTT.

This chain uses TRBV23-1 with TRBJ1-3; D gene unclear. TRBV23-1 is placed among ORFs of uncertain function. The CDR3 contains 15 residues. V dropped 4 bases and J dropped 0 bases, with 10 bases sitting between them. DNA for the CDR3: TGCGCCAGCAGTCCAGGTTGCAGCTCTGGAAACACCATATATTTT. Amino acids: CASSPGCSSGNTIYF.

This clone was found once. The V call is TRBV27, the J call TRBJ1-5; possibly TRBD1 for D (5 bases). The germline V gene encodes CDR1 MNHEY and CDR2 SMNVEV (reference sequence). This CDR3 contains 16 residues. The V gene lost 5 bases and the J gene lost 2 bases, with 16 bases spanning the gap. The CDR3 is CASSPLMRGGNQPQHF. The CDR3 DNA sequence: TGTGCCAGCAGTCCCCTGATGCGGGGCGGCAATCAGCCCCAGCATTTT.

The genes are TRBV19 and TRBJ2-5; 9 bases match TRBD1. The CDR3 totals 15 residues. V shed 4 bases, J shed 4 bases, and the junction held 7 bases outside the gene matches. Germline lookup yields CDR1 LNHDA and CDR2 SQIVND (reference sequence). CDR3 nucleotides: TGTGCCAGTAGTACCCACAGGGGGCGCGGAGAGACCCAGTACTTC. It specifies CASSTHRGRGETQYF.

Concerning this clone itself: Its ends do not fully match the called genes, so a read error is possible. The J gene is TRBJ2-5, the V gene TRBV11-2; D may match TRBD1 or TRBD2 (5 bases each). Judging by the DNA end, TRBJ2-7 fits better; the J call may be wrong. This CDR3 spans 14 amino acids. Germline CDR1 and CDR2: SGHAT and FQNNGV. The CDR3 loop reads CASRLGEPSYEQYF. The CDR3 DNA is TGTGCCAGCAGATTAGGGGAGCCATCCTACGAGCAGTACTTC.

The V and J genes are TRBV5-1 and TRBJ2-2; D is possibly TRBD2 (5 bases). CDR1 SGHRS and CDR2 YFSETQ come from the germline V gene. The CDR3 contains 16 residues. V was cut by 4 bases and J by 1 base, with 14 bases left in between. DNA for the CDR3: TGCGCCAGCAGCCCCCAAAGCGGTATGAACACCGGGGAGCTGTTTTTT. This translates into CASSPQSGMNTGELFF. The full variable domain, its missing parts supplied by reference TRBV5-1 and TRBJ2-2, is KAGVTQTPRYLIKTRGQQVTLSCSPISGHRSVSWYQQTPGQGLQFLFEYFSETQRNKGNFPGRFSGRQFSNSRSEMNVSTLELGDSALYLCASSPQSGMNTGELFFGEGSRLTVL.

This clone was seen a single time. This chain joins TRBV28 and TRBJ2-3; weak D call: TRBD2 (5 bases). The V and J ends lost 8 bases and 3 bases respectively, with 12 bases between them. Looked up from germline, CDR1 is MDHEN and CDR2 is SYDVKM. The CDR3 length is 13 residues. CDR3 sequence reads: CASGDYKTDTQYF. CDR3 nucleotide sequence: TGTGCCAGCGGAGACTACAAGACAGATACGCAGTATTTT.

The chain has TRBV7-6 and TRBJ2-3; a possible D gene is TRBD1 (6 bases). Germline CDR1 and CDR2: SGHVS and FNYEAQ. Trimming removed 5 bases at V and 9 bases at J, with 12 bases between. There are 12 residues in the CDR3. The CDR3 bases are TGTGCCAGCAGCCTACAGGGCTCCACGCAGTATTTT. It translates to CASSLQGSTQYF.